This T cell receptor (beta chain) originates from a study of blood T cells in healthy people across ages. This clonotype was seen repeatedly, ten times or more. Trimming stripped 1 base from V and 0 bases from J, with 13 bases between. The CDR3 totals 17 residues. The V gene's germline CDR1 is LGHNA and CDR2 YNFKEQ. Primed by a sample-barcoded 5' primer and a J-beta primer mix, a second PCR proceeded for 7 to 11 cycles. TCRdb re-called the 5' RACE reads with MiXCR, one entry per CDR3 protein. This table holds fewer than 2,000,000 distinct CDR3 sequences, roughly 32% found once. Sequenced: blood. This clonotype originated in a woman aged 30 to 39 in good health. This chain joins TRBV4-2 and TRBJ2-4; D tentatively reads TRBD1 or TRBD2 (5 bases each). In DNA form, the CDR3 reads TGTGCCAGCAGCCAAGGCCGGGACGGATTAGCCAAAAACATTCAGTACTTC. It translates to CASSQGRDGLAKNIQYF.